This T cell receptor (beta chain) was retrieved from a study of T cell responses to AZD1222 COVID-19 vaccine. Produced via immunoSEQ multiplex PCR; TCRdb's table is partial and in-frame only. The sample has over 65,000 clones, around 90% seen once. General study results and limits: Clonal diversity may have been underestimated in mostly white British donors.

This clone was detected once. Antigen specificity is unknown. V was cut by 6 bases and J by 11 bases, with 14 bases left in between. The CDR3 totals 12 residues. Germline loops: CDR1 MNHEY, CDR2 SVGAGI. The sequence came from an adult who received the AZD1222 COVID-19 vaccine. Sample: peripheral blood, taken 28 days after the second AZD1222 dose. The gene calls are TRBV6-5 and TRBJ2-1; D may match TRBD1 or TRBD2 (5 bases each). The CDR3 sequence is CASSVAGTKQFF. CDR3 nucleotide sequence: TGTGCCAGCAGCGTCGCCGGGACCAAGCAGTTCTTC.